These 32 T cell receptor beta chains originate from one sample sequenced in a study of beta chain features in type 1 diabetes. The study reverse transcribed the entire isolated RNA, so it sequenced expressed TCRB transcripts. Sequencing was performed with immunoSEQ multiplex PCR; in TCRdb, only in-frame clones are kept and a portion is missing. The sample lists a few hundred thousand clones; 30% were seen once. Sequenced sample: naive CD4+ T cells from blood. These receptors were obtained from a man aged 18-30 years in good health.

About this clone itself: Other DNA sequences within the sample encode an identical CDR3. V gene TRBV9 combines with J gene TRBJ2-1; TRBD2 might be the D (6 bases). Germline values: CDR1 SGDLS, CDR2 YYNGEE. The length of the CDR3 is 15 residues. Trimming pared 0 bases from V and 4 bases from J, leaving 11 bases between. The CDR3 DNA follows: TGTGCCAGCAGCGTAGGCGGTAGCGGTTACAATGAGCAGTTCTTC. Encoded protein: CASSVGGSGYNEQFF.

V is TRBV7-9 and J is TRBJ2-3, with 10 bases matching TRBD2. The CDR3 covers 16 residues. Germline V gene data show CDR1 as SEHNR and CDR2 as FQNEAQ (reference sequence). V lost 5 bases to trimming and J lost 2 bases; unmatched junction nucleotides: 7. The CDR3 DNA follows: TGTGCCAGCAGCCCAGGACTAGCGGACTTCACAGATACGCAGTATTTT. Residues: CASSPGLADFTDTQYF.

This clone turned up a few times. The chain joins TRBV7-8 to TRBJ2-1, with 9 bases aligning to TRBD2. Germline V gene sequence: CDR1 SGHVS, CDR2 FQNEAQ. With 7 bases clipped from V and 10 bases from J, the junction kept 11 bases outside the gene matches. The CDR3 loop spans 14 amino acids. The CDR3 DNA sequence: TGTGCCAGCACTCTACCGGGACTAGCAACCGAGCAGTTCTTC. This gives the protein CASTLPGLATEQFF.

This chain connects TRBV6-1 to TRBJ2-3, with D perhaps being TRBD1 or TRBD2 (5 bases each). The V gene lost 5 bases and the J gene lost 0 bases, with 12 bases spanning the gap. The CDR3 consists of 15 residues. Germline loops: CDR1 MNHNS, CDR2 SASEGT. As DNA, the CDR3 is TGTGCCAGCAGTCCCGAATGGGGGAGCACAGATACGCAGTATTTT. Translation: CASSPEWGSTDTQYF.

The chain recombines TRBV5-1 with TRBJ2-1; TRBD2 matches at 8 bases. The CDR3 covers 16 residues. Looked up from germline, CDR1 is SGHRS and CDR2 is YFSETQ. The V gene end was trimmed by 4 bases and the J gene end by 0 bases; junction bases not matched to a gene: 6. CDR3 sequence (DNA): TGCGCCAGCAGCCTTAGCGGGATTAGCTCCTACAATGAGCAGTTCTTC. Protein sequence: CASSLSGISSYNEQFF.

This chain joins TRBV5-1 and TRBJ2-1; D is unclear. The CDR3 is 14 amino acids. In germline, CDR1 is SGHRS, CDR2 YFSETQ. With 0 bases removed from V and 5 bases from J, the gap between germline ends came to 9 bases. CDR3 sequence (DNA): TGCGCCAGCAGCTTGGCGCCAGAACACAATGAGCAGTTCTTC. This gives the protein CASSLAPEHNEQFF.

V gene TRBV4-1 combines with J gene TRBJ1-2; 8 nucleotides match TRBD1. Germline V gene sequence: CDR1 MGHRA, CDR2 YSYEKL. The CDR3 length is 15 residues. The J segment lost 4 bases and the V segment lost 1 base, leaving 5 bases of the junction unmatched. For the CDR3, the DNA is TGCGCCAGCAGCCAAGGGACAGGGAGAATCTATGGCTACACCTTC. It encodes CASSQGTGRIYGYTF.

The genes are TRBV5-1 and TRBJ2-5; 9 positions match TRBD1. Trimming removed 5 bases from V and 4 bases from J; junction bases left unmatched: 6. This CDR3 has 14 residues. Per the germline V gene, CDR1 is SGHRS and CDR2 is YFSETQ. CDR3: CASSPTGGAETQYF. DNA of the CDR3: TGCGCCAGCAGTCCTACAGGGGGCGCAGAGACCCAGTACTTC.

This clone was observed a few times. This chain links TRBV2 with TRBJ2-3, with D perhaps assigned TRBD1 or TRBD2 (5 bases each). The CDR3 sequence is 13 residues long. Germline V gives CDR1 SNHLY, CDR2 FYNNEI. The V end was cut by 11 bases, the J end by 5 bases, with 17 bases between. The CDR3 DNA follows: TGTGCCGGGGGACGAGAAGAGGGAGATACGCAGTATTTT. It translates to CAGGREEGDTQYF. Based on the CDR3 plus reference TRBV2 and TRBJ2-3, the full variable domain is EPEVTQTPSHQVTQMGQEVILRCVPISNHLYFYWYRQILGQKVEFLVSFYNNEISEKSEIFDDQFSVERPDGSNFTLKIRSTKLEDSAMYFCAGGREEGDTQYFGPGTRLTVL.

This clone came up once. The chain joins TRBV30 to TRBJ2-3; D is perhaps TRBD2 (6 bases). V lost 2 bases and J 1 base, leaving 13 bases between the germline ends. Germline V gene lookup returns CDR1 GTSNPN and CDR2 SVGIG (reference sequence). CDR3 length: 15 amino acids. The CDR3 DNA sequence: TGTGCCTGGAGTAGGCGGGGAGGAGGCACAGATACGCAGTATTTT. Its protein is CAWSRRGGGTDTQYF.

The J gene is TRBJ1-3, the V gene TRBV7-2; the D is unclear. Trimming left V 5 bases short and J 0 bases short, with 8 bases between. Looked up from germline, CDR1 is SGHTA and CDR2 is FQGNSA. The length of the CDR3 is 14 residues. CDR3 in DNA: TGTGCCAGCAGCGCCGGCCTCTCTGGAAACACCATATATTTT. Encoded protein: CASSAGLSGNTIYF.

The chain recombines TRBV14 with TRBJ2-7, with TRBD2 as a possible D gene (5 bases). The V end lost 1 base, the J end lost 0 bases, and 7 bases lay between the germline ends. This CDR3 is 14 amino acids long. Germline V gene lookup returns CDR1 SGHDN and CDR2 FVKESK. CDR3 region: CASSQGLFSYEQYF. DNA for the CDR3: TGTGCCAGCAGCCAAGGACTATTCTCCTACGAGCAGTACTTC.

The CDR3 DNA is TGTGCCAGCAGCTTGTTAGGGGGGACTAGGACCATCGAGCAGTTCTTC. Encoded protein: CASSLLGGTRTIEQFF. The gene calls are TRBV5-6 and TRBJ2-1; 8 nucleotides align to TRBD2. The CDR3 consists of 16 residues. The ends lost 1 base at V and 10 bases at J; junction bases unmatched: 13. Germline V CDR1 and CDR2: SGHDT, YYEEEE.

This clone appeared a few times. This chain connects TRBV29-1 to TRBJ2-1; no reliable D call. Trimming pared 4 bases from V and 8 bases from J, leaving 9 bases between. Germline V gene data show CDR1 as SQVTM and CDR2 as ANQGSEA. The CDR3 has 11 residues. CDR3 sequence reads: CSVVPSHEQFF. CDR3 nucleotides: TGCAGCGTTGTACCGAGCCATGAGCAGTTCTTC.

This chain joins TRBV4-2 and TRBJ2-1, with 9 bases fitting TRBD2. CDR1 and CDR2 (germline): LGHNA, YNFKEQ. This CDR3 is 12 amino acids long. With V trimmed by 3 bases and J by 15 bases, 6 bases remained unmatched. DNA of the CDR3: TGTGCCAGCAGCCAGTCCGGGACTAGCCTGTTCTTC. Translation gives CASSQSGTSLFF.

In DNA, the CDR3 is TGTGCCAGCAGCTGGGATCAAAATGAGCAGTTCTTC. This codes for CASSWDQNEQFF. This chain uses TRBV7-8 with TRBJ2-1; no clear D gene. Trimming left V 4 bases short and J 7 bases short, with 8 bases between. Germline CDR1 reads SGHVS; CDR2 reads FQNEAQ. The CDR3 has 12 residues.

The chain joins TRBV20-1 to TRBJ1-1; D unresolved. CDR3 length: 11 residues. V was cut by 7 bases and J by 1 base, with 7 bases left in between. Germline V lookup: CDR1 DFQATT, CDR2 SNEGSKA (reference sequence). CDR3 nucleotides: TGCAGTGGTATCTCGAACACTGAAGCTTTCTTT. Translation: CSGISNTEAFF.

This clone has a handful of counts. DNA for the CDR3: TGTGCCACCAGCAGAGAAGGCACCGGGGAGCTGTTTTTT. It encodes CATSREGTGELFF. The rearrangement uses TRBV15 and TRBJ2-2; unclear D gene. CDR3 length: 13 amino acids. V shed 0 bases and J shed 4 bases, with 3 bases lying between them. Germline V gene lookup returns CDR1 LNHNV and CDR2 YYDKDF (reference sequence).

The rearrangement joins TRBV14 to TRBJ1-5; D is unresolved. The V gene lost 5 bases and the J gene lost 7 bases, with 15 bases spanning the gap. The CDR3 loop spans 14 amino acids. The germline V gene has CDR1 SGHDN and CDR2 FVKESK. CDR3 sequence reads: CASSEGGFRQPQHF. The CDR3 coding sequence is TGTGCCAGCAGCGAGGGCGGGTTCCGCCAGCCCCAGCATTTT.

DNA for the CDR3: TGTGCCAGCAGTGATTTACGGTGGGGCAAAAACATTCAGTACTTC. It specifies CASSDLRWGKNIQYF. The chain joins TRBV28 to TRBJ2-4, with D hard to call. Trimming pared 5 bases from V and 3 bases from J, leaving 14 bases between. The CDR3 loop spans 15 amino acids. Germline assignment: CDR1 MDHEN and CDR2 SYDVKM.

As for this clone: Other DNA variants within this sample encode the same CDR3. The chain carries TRBV9 and TRBJ2-1; D tentatively fits TRBD1 or TRBD2 (5 bases each). V was clipped by 2 bases and J by 8 bases, with 11 bases between them. Germline CDR1 is SGDLS and CDR2 is YYNGEE. The CDR3 loop spans 13 amino acids. The CDR3 DNA reads TGTGCCAGCAGCGTTGGGGGACGCGATGAGCAGTTCTTC. The encoded protein is CASSVGGRDEQFF.

V gene TRBV10-3 combines with J gene TRBJ2-7; D remains ambiguous. Trimming removed 5 bases at V and 0 bases at J, with 11 bases between. Germline V lookup: CDR1 ENHRY, CDR2 SYGVKD. The CDR3 sequence is 14 residues long. CDR3 sequence reads: CAISKAGISYEQYF. The DNA for the CDR3 is TGTGCCATCAGTAAAGCAGGAATCTCCTACGAGCAGTACTTC.

This clone was counted a few times. The rearrangement links TRBV25-1 to TRBJ1-4; TRBD1 matches 7 bases. The trim removed 10 bases at V and 5 bases at J, leaving 10 bases unmatched. The germline gives CDR1 MGHDK, CDR2 SYGVNS. The CDR3 covers 14 residues. The CDR3, as DNA: TGTGCCACCCTCTCGGACAGGTCGAATGAAAAACTGTTTTTT. It specifies CATLSDRSNEKLFF. Full variable domain (rest looked up from reference TRBV25-1 and TRBJ1-4): EADIYQTPRYLVIGTGKKITLECSQTMGHDKMYWYQQDPGMELHLIHYSYGVNSTEKGDLSSESTVSRIRTEHFPLTLESARPSHTSQYLCATLSDRSNEKLFFGSGTQLSVL.

This clone was seen only a few times. The chain combines TRBV4-3 with TRBJ2-7; 7 positions agree with TRBD1. This CDR3 region has 15 residues. Trimming at V came to 1 base and at J to 3 bases, leaving 6 bases not matched to a gene. CDR1 is LGHNA, CDR2 YSLEER, per germline. The CDR3 nucleotides read TGCGCCAGCAGCCAAGCGGTGGGACAGAACTACGAGCAGTACTTC. Its protein product is CASSQAVGQNYEQYF.

The chain combines TRBV7-8 with TRBJ2-3; perhaps TRBD1 as D (6 bases). The CDR3 is 14 amino acids. Germline assignment: CDR1 SGHVS and CDR2 FQNEAQ. Between the trimmed V and J ends, which lost 6 bases and 0 bases, there was a span of 10 bases. The CDR3 here is CASRPGHSTDTQYF. Written as DNA, the CDR3 is TGTGCCAGCAGACCGGGACATAGCACAGATACGCAGTATTTT.

This clone was detected only a few times. This chain links TRBV5-1 with TRBJ2-3; 8 bases line up with TRBD2. Trimming removed 2 bases from V and 0 bases from J; junction bases left unmatched: 2. There are 15 residues in the CDR3. Germline assignment: CDR1 SGHRS and CDR2 YFSETQ. The CDR3 protein is CASSLAGASTDTQYF. Written as DNA, the CDR3 is TGCGCCAGCAGCTTAGCGGGAGCGAGCACAGATACGCAGTATTTT.

The chain links TRBV30 to TRBJ1-3; unclear D gene. Germline lookup yields CDR1 GTSNPN and CDR2 SVGIG (reference sequence). V lost 5 bases and J 0 bases, leaving 14 bases between the germline ends. The CDR3 sequence is 15 residues long. As DNA, the CDR3 is TGTGCCTGGGGATCCAGGCGGCCCTCTGGAAACACCATATATTTT. Translating gives CAWGSRRPSGNTIYF.

This clone was picked up a small number of times. V and J are TRBV9 and TRBJ2-3; 7 bases are a match to TRBD1. The germline gives CDR1 SGDLS, CDR2 YYNGEE. The CDR3 contains 13 residues. Trimming cost V 5 bases and J 5 bases; bases outside gene matches: 5. The CDR3 DNA follows: TGTGCCAGCAGACGGGACAGACAAGATACGCAGTATTTT. Its protein product is CASRRDRQDTQYF.

V and J are TRBV25-1 and TRBJ1-1; D is possibly TRBD1 (5 bases). Trimming shortened V by 1 base and J by 5 bases, and 8 bases separated the two germline ends. The V gene's germline CDR1 is MGHDK and CDR2 SYGVNS. CDR3 size: 13 residues. The CDR3 coding sequence is TGTGCCAGCAGTGAATCCGGGGGAACTGAAGCTTTCTTT. Its protein is CASSESGGTEAFF.

About this clone itself: The same CDR3 arises from other DNA sequences in this sample as well. This chain uses TRBV30 with TRBJ1-1; D may be TRBD1 (5 bases). Looked up from germline, CDR1 is GTSNPN and CDR2 is SVGIG (reference sequence). The CDR3 spans 14 residues. Trimming left V 1 base short and J 0 bases short, with 9 bases between. CDR3 in DNA: TGTGCCTGGAGTGCGGGACGGATGAACACTGAAGCTTTCTTT. Its translation is CAWSAGRMNTEAFF.

The chain uses TRBV6-6 and TRBJ2-3; tentatively, D is TRBD2 (5 bases). This CDR3 is 12 amino acids long. Trimming pared 4 bases from V and 5 bases from J, leaving 7 bases between. CDR1 and CDR2 (germline): MNHNY, SVGAGI (reference sequence). The CDR3 is CASSLGGDTQYF. The CDR3 DNA sequence: TGTGCCAGCAGTTTAGGAGGAGATACGCAGTATTTT.

The chain joins TRBV5-1 to TRBJ2-4; D is perhaps TRBD1 (5 bases). Germline CDR1 and CDR2: SGHRS and YFSETQ. Trimming took off 1 base at V and 7 bases at J, with 12 bases between the two ends. The CDR3 runs 14 residues. CDR3 protein: CASSLRAGLNIQYF. Written as DNA, the CDR3 is TGCGCCAGCAGCTTGCGCGCAGGGTTGAACATTCAGTACTTC.